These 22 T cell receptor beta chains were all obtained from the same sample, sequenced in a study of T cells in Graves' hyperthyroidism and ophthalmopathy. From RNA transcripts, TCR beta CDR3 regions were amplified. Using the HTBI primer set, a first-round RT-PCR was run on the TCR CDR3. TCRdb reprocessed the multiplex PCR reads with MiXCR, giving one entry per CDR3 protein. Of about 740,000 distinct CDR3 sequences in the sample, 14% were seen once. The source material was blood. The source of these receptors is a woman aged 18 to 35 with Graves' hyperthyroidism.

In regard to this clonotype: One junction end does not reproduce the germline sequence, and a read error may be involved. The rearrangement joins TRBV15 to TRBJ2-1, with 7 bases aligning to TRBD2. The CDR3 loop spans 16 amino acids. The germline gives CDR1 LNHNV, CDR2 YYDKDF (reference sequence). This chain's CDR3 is CATSRNLGRSYKEQFF. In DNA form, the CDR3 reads TGTGCCACCAGCAGAAACCTCGGGAGGTCCTACAAGGAGCAGTTCTTC.

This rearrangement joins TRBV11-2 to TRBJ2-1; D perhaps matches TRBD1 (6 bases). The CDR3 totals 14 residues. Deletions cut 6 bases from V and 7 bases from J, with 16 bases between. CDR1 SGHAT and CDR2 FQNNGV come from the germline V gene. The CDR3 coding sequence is TGTGCCAGCAGAGGACAGACTAAGACGAATGAGCAGTTCTTC. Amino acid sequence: CASRGQTKTNEQFF.

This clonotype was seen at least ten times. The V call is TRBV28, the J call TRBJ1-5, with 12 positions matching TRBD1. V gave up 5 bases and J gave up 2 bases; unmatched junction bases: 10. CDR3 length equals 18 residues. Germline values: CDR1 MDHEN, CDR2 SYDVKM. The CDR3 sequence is CASSPQTGTGGGNQPQHF. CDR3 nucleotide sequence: TGTGCCAGCAGTCCGCAAACGGGGACAGGGGGCGGCAATCAGCCCCAGCATTTT.

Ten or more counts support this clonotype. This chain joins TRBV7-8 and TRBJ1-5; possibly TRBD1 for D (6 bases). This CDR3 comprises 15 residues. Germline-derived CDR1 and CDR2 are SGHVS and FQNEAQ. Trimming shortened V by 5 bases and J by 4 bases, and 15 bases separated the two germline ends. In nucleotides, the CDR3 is TGTGCCAGCAGCCCGAGTGCCAGGGGAAATCAGCCCCAGCATTTT. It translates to CASSPSARGNQPQHF.

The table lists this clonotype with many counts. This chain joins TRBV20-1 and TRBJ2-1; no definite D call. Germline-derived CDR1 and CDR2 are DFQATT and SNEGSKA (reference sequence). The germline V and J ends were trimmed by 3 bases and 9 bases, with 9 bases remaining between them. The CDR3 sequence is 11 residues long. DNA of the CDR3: TGCAGTGCTAGGTTTTTCACTGAGCAGTTCTTC. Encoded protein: CSARFFTEQFF.

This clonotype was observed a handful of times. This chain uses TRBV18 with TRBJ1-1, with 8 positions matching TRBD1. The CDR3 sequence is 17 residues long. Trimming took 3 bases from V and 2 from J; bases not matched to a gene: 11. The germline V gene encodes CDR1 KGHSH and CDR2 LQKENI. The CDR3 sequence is CASSPKLFAGGNTEAFF. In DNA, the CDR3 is TGTGCCAGCTCACCCAAGCTGTTCGCAGGGGGCAACACTGAAGCTTTCTTT.

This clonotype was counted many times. CDR3 nucleotide sequence: TGTGCCAGCAGCTTGGCGGCTAGCGGGAGTTCTTACGAGCAGTACTTC. It yields the protein CASSLAASGSSYEQYF. The chain joins TRBV13 to TRBJ2-7, with 10 bases that match TRBD2. Per the germline V gene, CDR1 is PRHDT and CDR2 is FYEKMQ (reference sequence). The V and J ends lost 3 bases and 4 bases, in that order; junction bases with no gene match: 9. This CDR3 has 16 residues.

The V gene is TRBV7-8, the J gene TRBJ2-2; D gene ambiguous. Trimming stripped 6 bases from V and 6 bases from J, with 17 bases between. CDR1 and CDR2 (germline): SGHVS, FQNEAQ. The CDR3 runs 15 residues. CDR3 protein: CASRIVSLAAGELFF. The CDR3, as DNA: TGTGCCAGCAGAATAGTATCTCTTGCCGCCGGGGAGCTGTTTTTT.

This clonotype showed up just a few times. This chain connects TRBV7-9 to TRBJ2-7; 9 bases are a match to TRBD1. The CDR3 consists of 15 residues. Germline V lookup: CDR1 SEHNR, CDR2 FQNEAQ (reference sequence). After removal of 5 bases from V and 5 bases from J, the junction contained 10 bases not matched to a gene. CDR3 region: CASSPRDRAPDEQYF. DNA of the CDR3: TGTGCCAGCAGCCCCCGGGACAGGGCCCCTGACGAGCAGTACTTC.

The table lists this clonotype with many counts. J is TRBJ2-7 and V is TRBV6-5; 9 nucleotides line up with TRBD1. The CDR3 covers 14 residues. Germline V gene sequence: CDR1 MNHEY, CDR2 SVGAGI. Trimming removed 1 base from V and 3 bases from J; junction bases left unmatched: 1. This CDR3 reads CASSYWDRDYEQYF. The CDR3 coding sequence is TGTGCCAGCAGTTACTGGGACAGGGACTACGAGCAGTACTTC.

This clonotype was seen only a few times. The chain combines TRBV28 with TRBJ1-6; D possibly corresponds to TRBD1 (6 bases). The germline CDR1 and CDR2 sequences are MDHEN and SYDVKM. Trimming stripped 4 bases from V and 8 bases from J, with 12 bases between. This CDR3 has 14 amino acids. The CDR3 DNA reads TGTGCCAGCAGTTCTCCAGGGGCAGATTCACCCCTCCACTTT. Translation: CASSSPGADSPLHF. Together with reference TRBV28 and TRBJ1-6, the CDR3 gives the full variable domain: DVKVTQSSRYLVKRTGEKVFLECVQDMDHENMFWYRQDPGLGLRLIYFSYDVKMKEKGDIPEGYSVSREKKERFSLILESASTNQTSMYLCASSSPGADSPLHFGNGTRLTVT.

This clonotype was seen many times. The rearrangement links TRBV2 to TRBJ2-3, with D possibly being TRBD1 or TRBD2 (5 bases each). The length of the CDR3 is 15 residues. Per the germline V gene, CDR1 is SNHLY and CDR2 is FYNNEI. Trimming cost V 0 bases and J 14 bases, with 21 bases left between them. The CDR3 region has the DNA TGTGCCAGCAGTGAAGCCAGAGGGATGGGGCTAGTGTTGTATTTT. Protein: CASSEARGMGLVLYF.

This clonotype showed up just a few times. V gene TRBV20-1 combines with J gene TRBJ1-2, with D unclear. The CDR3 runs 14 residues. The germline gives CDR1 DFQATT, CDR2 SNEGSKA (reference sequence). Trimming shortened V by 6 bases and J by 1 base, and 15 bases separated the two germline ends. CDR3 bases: TGCAGTGCCAGACCAGGACGTCGTAACTATGGCTACACCTTC. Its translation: CSARPGRRNYGYTF.

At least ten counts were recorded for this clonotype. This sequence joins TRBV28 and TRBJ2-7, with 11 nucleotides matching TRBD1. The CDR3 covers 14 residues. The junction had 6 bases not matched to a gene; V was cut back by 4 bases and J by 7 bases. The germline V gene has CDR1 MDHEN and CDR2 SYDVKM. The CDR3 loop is CASSYRDRGNEQYF. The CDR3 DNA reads TGTGCCAGCAGTTACCGGGACAGGGGGAATGAGCAGTACTTC.

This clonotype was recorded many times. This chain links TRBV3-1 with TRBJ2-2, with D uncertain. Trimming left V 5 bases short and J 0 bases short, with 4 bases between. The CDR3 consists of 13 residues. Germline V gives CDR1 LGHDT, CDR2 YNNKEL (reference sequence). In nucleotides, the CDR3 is TGTGCCAGCAGCTGGGCGAACACCGGGGAGCTGTTTTTT. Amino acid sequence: CASSWANTGELFF.

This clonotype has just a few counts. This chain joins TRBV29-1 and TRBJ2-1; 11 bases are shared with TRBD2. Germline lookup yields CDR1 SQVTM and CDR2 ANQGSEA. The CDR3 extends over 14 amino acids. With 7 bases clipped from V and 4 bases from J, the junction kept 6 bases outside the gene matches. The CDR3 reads CSGTSGRGYNEQFF. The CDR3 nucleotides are TGCAGCGGAACTAGCGGGAGAGGTTACAATGAGCAGTTCTTC.

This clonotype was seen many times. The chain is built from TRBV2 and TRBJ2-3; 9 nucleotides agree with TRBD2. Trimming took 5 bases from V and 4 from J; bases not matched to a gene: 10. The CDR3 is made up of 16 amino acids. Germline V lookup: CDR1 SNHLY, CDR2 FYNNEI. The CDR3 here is CASSFRGLASPDTQYF. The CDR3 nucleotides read TGTGCCAGCAGTTTTAGGGGACTAGCTTCCCCAGATACGCAGTATTTT.

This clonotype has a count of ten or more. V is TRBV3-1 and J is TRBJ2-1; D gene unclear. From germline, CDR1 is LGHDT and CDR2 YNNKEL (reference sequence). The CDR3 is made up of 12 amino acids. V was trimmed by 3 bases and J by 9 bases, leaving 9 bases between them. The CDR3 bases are TGTGCCAGCAGCCATCTGGGTACTGAGCAGTTCTTC. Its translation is CASSHLGTEQFF.

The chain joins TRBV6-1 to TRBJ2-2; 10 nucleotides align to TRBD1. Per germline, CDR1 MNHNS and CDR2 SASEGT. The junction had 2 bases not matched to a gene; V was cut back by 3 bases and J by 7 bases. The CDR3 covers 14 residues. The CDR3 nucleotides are TGTGCCAGCAGTGAGACAGGGGGCTTCGGGGAGCTGTTTTTT. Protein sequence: CASSETGGFGELFF.

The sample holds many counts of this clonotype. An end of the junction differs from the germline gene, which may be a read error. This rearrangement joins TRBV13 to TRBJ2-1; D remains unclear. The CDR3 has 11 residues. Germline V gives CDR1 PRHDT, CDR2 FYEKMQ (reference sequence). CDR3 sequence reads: CASSSDNEQFF. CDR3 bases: TGTGCCAGCAGCTCCGACAATGAGCAGTTCTTC.

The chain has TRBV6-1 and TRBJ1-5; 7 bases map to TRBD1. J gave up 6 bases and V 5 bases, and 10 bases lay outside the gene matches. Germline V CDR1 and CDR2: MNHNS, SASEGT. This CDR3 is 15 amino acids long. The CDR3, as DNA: TGTGCCAGCAGTCCCGACAGGGCAGAAGGTCAGCCCCAGCATTTT. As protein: CASSPDRAEGQPQHF.

The CDR3 is CASSPLTGLQETQYF. The CDR3 nucleotides read TGCGCCAGCAGCCCCTTGACGGGGCTCCAAGAGACCCAGTACTTC. The chain links TRBV5-1 to TRBJ2-5, with D perhaps TRBD1 or TRBD2 (5 bases each). This CDR3 is 15 amino acids long. V was pared by 4 bases and J by 1 base, with 14 bases between. Looked up from germline, CDR1 is SGHRS and CDR2 is YFSETQ.